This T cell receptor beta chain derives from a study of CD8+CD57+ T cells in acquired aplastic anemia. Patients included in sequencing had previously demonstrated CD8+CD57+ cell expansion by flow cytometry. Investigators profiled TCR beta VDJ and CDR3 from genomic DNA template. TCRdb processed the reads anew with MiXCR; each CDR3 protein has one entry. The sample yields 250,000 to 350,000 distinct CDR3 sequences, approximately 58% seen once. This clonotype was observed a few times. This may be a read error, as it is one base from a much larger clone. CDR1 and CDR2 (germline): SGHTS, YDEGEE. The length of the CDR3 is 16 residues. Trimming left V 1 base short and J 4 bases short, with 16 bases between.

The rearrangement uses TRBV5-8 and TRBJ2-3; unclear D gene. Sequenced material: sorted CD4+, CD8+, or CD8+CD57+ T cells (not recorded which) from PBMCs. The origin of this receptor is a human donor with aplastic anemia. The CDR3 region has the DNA TGTGCCAGCAGCTTGATGACCCCCCCGACGGCAGATACGCAGTATTTT. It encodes CASSLMTPPTADTQYF.